This passage covers 13 T cell receptor beta chains from one sample sequenced in a study of T cell responses to AZD1222 COVID-19 vaccine. Data came from immunoSEQ multiplex PCR; TCRdb stores just in-frame clones and leaves some out. The sample holds 95,000 to 130,000 clones, over 75% seen once. The sequencing here drew on peripheral blood, taken on day 0 of AZD1222 vaccination. The receptor source for this set is an adult in good health.

This chain connects TRBV10-2 to TRBJ1-1; possible D gene TRBD1, 6 bases. The germline V and J ends were trimmed by 2 bases and 8 bases, with 12 bases remaining between them. Germline V gene data show CDR1 as WSHSY and CDR2 as SAAADI. This CDR3 is built from 13 residues. DNA of the CDR3: TGCGCCAGCAGTGAGAGGGGGGAGGGCGAAGCTTTCTTT. It encodes CASSERGEGEAFF.

The chain recombines TRBV7-2 with TRBJ1-4; D is unresolved. V shed 5 bases and J shed 8 bases, with 15 bases lying between them. CDR3 length: 14 residues. Germline V gene sequence: CDR1 SGHTA, CDR2 FQGNSA. The CDR3 protein is CASSARSDAEKLFF. The DNA for the CDR3 is TGTGCCAGCAGCGCAAGGTCGGACGCAGAAAAACTGTTTTTT.

The CDR3 reads CASSSGRTSGNTIYF. Written as DNA, the CDR3 is TGTGCCAGCAGCTCCGGCAGGACCTCTGGAAACACCATATATTTT. V and J are TRBV7-9 and TRBJ1-3, with no clear D. Trimming pared 4 bases from V and 0 bases from J, leaving 10 bases between. The germline CDR1 and CDR2 sequences are SEHNR and FQNEAQ (reference sequence). The CDR3 runs to 15 residues.

V is TRBV28 and J is TRBJ1-2; 8 bases match TRBD1. Germline loops: CDR1 MDHEN, CDR2 SYDVKM. Trimming removed 5 bases from V and 8 bases from J; junction bases left unmatched: 10. The CDR3 sequence is 14 residues long. CDR3 sequence reads: CASSPVGQGQGYTF. In DNA, the CDR3 is TGTGCCAGCAGTCCCGTTGGACAGGGCCAAGGCTACACCTTC.

The gene calls are TRBV9 and TRBJ1-3, with TRBD1 as a possible D gene (6 bases). Germline V lookup: CDR1 SGDLS, CDR2 YYNGEE. The CDR3 has 14 amino acids. V lost 2 bases and J lost 6, with 12 bases in between. The DNA of the CDR3 is TGTGCCAGCAGCGTCAGGGGAAACGAAAACACCATATATTTT. Translation: CASSVRGNENTIYF.

The J gene is TRBJ1-5, the V gene TRBV5-4; D remains unclear. This CDR3 has 13 residues. CDR1 and CDR2 (germline): SGHNT, YYREEE (reference sequence). Trimming took 4 bases from V and 4 from J, leaving 9 bases between them. DNA for the CDR3: TGTGCCAGCAGCCTGGACGGGAATCAGCCCCAGCATTTT. Its translation: CASSLDGNQPQHF.

The chain employs TRBV19 and TRBJ2-1; a possible D gene is TRBD1 (5 bases). CDR3 length equals 14 residues. Germline CDR1 is LNHDA and CDR2 is SQIVND (reference sequence). The V end was cut by 3 bases, the J end by 3 bases, with 9 bases between. The CDR3 region is CASSIAGLYNEQFF. CDR3 in DNA: TGTGCCAGTAGTATCGCAGGGCTCTACAATGAGCAGTTCTTC.

The chain couples TRBV2 to TRBJ1-2; no clear D gene. Germline values: CDR1 SNHLY, CDR2 FYNNEI. CDR3 length equals 11 residues. The V and J ends lost 2 bases and 3 bases respectively, with 1 base between them. The CDR3 coding sequence is TGTGCCAGCAGTGAACACTATGGCTACACCTTC. Its translation: CASSEHYGYTF.

The table lists this clone with a few counts. V is TRBV5-1 and J is TRBJ1-2; the D gene is possibly TRBD1 (6 bases). The CDR3 sequence is 15 residues long. V lost 4 bases to trimming and J lost 4 bases, with 17 bases between them. Per germline, CDR1 SGHRS and CDR2 YFSETQ. The chain's CDR3 is CASSPYRQEPYGYTF. Here the CDR3 DNA reads TGCGCCAGCAGCCCCTACCGACAGGAGCCCTATGGCTACACCTTC.

This clone appeared once. The V and J genes are TRBV5-6 and TRBJ1-5, with D maybe TRBD1 (6 bases). Germline CDR1 reads SGHDT; CDR2 reads YYEEEE. The CDR3 consists of 15 residues. The V and J ends lost 0 bases and 2 bases respectively, with 9 bases between them. The CDR3 loop is CASSLGQAGNQPQHF. Written as DNA, the CDR3 is TGTGCCAGCAGCTTGGGACAGGCAGGCAATCAGCCCCAGCATTTT.

The J gene is TRBJ2-1, the V gene TRBV14; D is possibly TRBD2 (5 bases). In germline, CDR1 is SGHDN, CDR2 FVKESK. Trimming stripped 4 bases from V and 12 bases from J, with 16 bases between. This CDR3 is built from 13 residues. The CDR3 region has the DNA TGTGCCAGCAGCCGCAACTCGAGGGATGGGCAGTTCTTC. Amino acid sequence: CASSRNSRDGQFF.

V and J are TRBV10-3 and TRBJ2-2, with D unresolved. This CDR3 is built from 13 residues. V was shortened by 0 bases and J by 3 bases, with 2 bases between the two germline ends. Per the germline V gene, CDR1 is ENHRY and CDR2 is SYGVKD. The CDR3 DNA is TGTGCCATCAGTGAGTCCGACACCGGGGAGCTGTTTTTT. This codes for CAISESDTGELFF.

The rearrangement links TRBV11-3 to TRBJ1-5; D unresolved. Germline V gives CDR1 SGHNT, CDR2 YENEEA. The V end lost 2 bases, the J end lost 15 bases, and 14 bases lay between the germline ends. The CDR3 loop spans 12 amino acids. The CDR3 here is CASSLRAAKVHF. DNA for the CDR3: TGTGCCAGCAGCTTACGGGCAGCCAAGGTGCATTTT.